What follows are 26 T cell receptor beta chains derived from one specimen sequenced in a study of blood T cell repertoires in COVID-19. Profiling relied on immunoSEQ multiplex PCR, and the TCRdb table lists in-frame clones only, not all of them. The sample holds roughly 150,000 clones; roughly four fifths are singletons and the top ten take 2.5% to 3%. Input material: peripheral blood. The receptors here all came from a woman older than 75 with COVID-19, enrolled during active disease.

V gene TRBV3-1 (or the pseudogene TRBV3-2) combines with J gene TRBJ2-7, with 8 bases matching TRBD2. Trimming cost V 5 bases and J 3 bases; bases outside gene matches: 6. This CDR3 has 14 residues. Germline CDR1 reads LGHDT; CDR2 reads YNNKEL (reference sequence). The CDR3 sequence is CASSTGGGLYEQYF. The CDR3 coding sequence is TGTGCCAGCAGCACCGGGGGGGGGCTCTACGAGCAGTACTTC.

V and J are TRBV5-6 and TRBJ2-1, with 8 bases lining up with TRBD2. The CDR3 consists of 13 residues. Trimming took 1 base from V and 15 from J; bases not matched to a gene: 9. The germline V gene has CDR1 SGHDT and CDR2 YYEEEE. The CDR3 DNA reads as TGTGCCAGCAGCTTGTGGGAAGCGGGGGTGCCGTTCTTC. This translates into CASSLWEAGVPFF.

The chain joins TRBV19 to TRBJ2-1, with 11 nucleotides matching TRBD2. The CDR3 has 17 residues. The trim removed 4 bases at V and 7 bases at J, leaving 12 bases unmatched. CDR1 and CDR2 from the germline V gene are LNHDA and SQIVND (reference sequence). This CDR3 reads CASSKFISGRGTNEQFF. CDR3 nucleotides: TGTGCCAGTAGTAAGTTTATTAGCGGGAGGGGGACTAATGAGCAGTTCTTC.

This chain joins TRBV5-1 and TRBJ2-5, with TRBD2 matching over 7 bases. Unmatched junction bases numbered 10, after V lost 0 bases and J lost 2 bases. CDR3 size: 17 residues. The germline CDR1 and CDR2 sequences are SGHRS and YFSETQ. For the CDR3, the DNA is TGCGCCAGCAGCTTGGGGCTAACCCTAGCGGCTCAAGAGACCCAGTACTTC. Translated, it gives CASSLGLTLAAQETQYF. The full variable domain, with the rest looked up from reference TRBV5-1 and TRBJ2-5, is KAGVTQTPRYLIKTRGQQVTLSCSPISGHRSVSWYQQTPGQGLQFLFEYFSETQRNKGNFPGRFSGRQFSNSRSEMNVSTLELGDSALYLCASSLGLTLAAQETQYFGPGTRLLVL.

This chain links TRBV10-1 with TRBJ2-1; 10 nucleotides match TRBD2. V lost 2 bases to trimming and J lost 8 bases; unmatched junction nucleotides: 3. Germline CDR1 is WNHNN and CDR2 is SYGVQD (reference sequence). This CDR3 comprises 14 residues. The CDR3 loop is CASSEVLAGDEQFF. The DNA of the CDR3 is TGCGCCAGCAGTGAGGTCCTAGCGGGAGATGAGCAGTTCTTC.

The J gene is TRBJ2-7, the V gene TRBV6-5, with TRBD2 matching 7 bases. There are 14 residues in the CDR3. Trimming at V came to 5 bases and at J to 3 bases, leaving 7 bases not matched to a gene. Germline CDR1 reads MNHEY; CDR2 reads SVGAGI. Here the CDR3 reads CASSPWEGIYEQYF. The CDR3 DNA reads TGTGCCAGCAGTCCATGGGAGGGAATCTACGAGCAGTACTTC.

Only one count was recorded for this clone. The chain links TRBV12-5 to TRBJ2-7; tentative D call: TRBD1 (9 bases). Germline CDR1 and CDR2: LGHNT and FRNRAP. Trimming stripped 8 bases from V and 7 bases from J, with 24 bases between. This CDR3 has 15 amino acids. The CDR3 region is CASSPAGGQGLEQYF. CDR3 in DNA: TGTGCTAGTTCGCCCGCGGGGGGACAGGGTTTAGAGCAGTACTTC.

This chain links TRBV11-2 with TRBJ1-1; no clear D. CDR3 length equals 14 residues. The V end was cut by 2 bases, the J end by 1 base, with 8 bases between. CDR1 is SGHAT and CDR2 is FQNNGV in the germline V gene. Here the CDR3 reads CASSLMNGNTEAFF. In nucleotides, the CDR3 is TGTGCCAGCAGCTTAATGAACGGGAACACTGAAGCTTTCTTT.

The chain combines TRBV7-2 with TRBJ1-4; D is undetermined. Germline V gene data show CDR1 as SGHTA and CDR2 as FQGNSA. Trimming cost V 5 bases and J 0 bases, with 10 bases left between them. The CDR3 covers 15 residues. In DNA, the CDR3 is TGTGCCAGCAGCATAAGAAGAGCAACTAATGAAAAACTGTTTTTT. Protein product: CASSIRRATNEKLFF.

For this clone: Within the sample, other DNA sequences also encode this same CDR3. V and J are TRBV28 and TRBJ1-2, with D possibly being TRBD1 (5 bases). Germline V gene data show CDR1 as MDHEN and CDR2 as SYDVKM. The V end was cut by 3 bases, the J end by 6 bases, with 11 bases between. This CDR3 has 13 residues. In DNA form, the CDR3 reads TGTGCCAGCAGTTTTCGGGGGAGGGATGGCTACACCTTC. Translated: CASSFRGRDGYTF.

The chain joins TRBV7-2 to TRBJ1-5; D is uncertain. CDR1 is SGHTA, CDR2 FQGNSA, per germline. CDR3 size: 14 residues. Trimming shortened V by 3 bases and J by 0 bases, and 6 bases separated the two germline ends. The CDR3 protein is CASSFAGSNQPQHF. The CDR3 DNA follows: TGTGCCAGCAGCTTTGCCGGTAGCAATCAGCCCCAGCATTTT.

This chain uses TRBV20-1 with TRBJ2-1; 8 bases line up with TRBD1. Unmatched junction bases numbered 7, after V lost 3 bases and J lost 12 bases. Germline CDR1 and CDR2: DFQATT and SNEGSKA (reference sequence). The CDR3 is 12 residues long. CDR3 amino acids: CSASDQGTGQFF. The CDR3 DNA reads as TGCAGTGCTAGTGATCAAGGGACAGGGCAGTTCTTC.

V usage is TRBV19 and J usage is TRBJ2-1; a weak D match, TRBD2 (5 bases). V was shortened by 1 base and J by 6 bases, with 13 bases between the two germline ends. The CDR3 contains 15 residues. Germline-derived CDR1 and CDR2 are LNHDA and SQIVND (reference sequence). The CDR3 region is CASSIGFLARNEQFF. Written as DNA, the CDR3 is TGTGCCAGTAGTATAGGCTTCCTAGCCCGCAATGAGCAGTTCTTC. The full variable domain, rest sourced from reference TRBV19 and TRBJ2-1, is DGGITQSPKYLFRKEGQNVTLSCEQNLNHDAMYWYRQDPGQGLRLIYYSQIVNDFQKGDIAEGYSVSREKKESFPLTVTSAQKNPTAFYLCASSIGFLARNEQFFGPGTRLTVL.

The J gene is TRBJ2-7, the V gene TRBV4-2; possibly TRBD2 for D (6 bases). The CDR3 loop spans 14 amino acids. The V end was cut by 3 bases, the J end by 3 bases, with 12 bases between. Per the germline V gene, CDR1 is LGHNA and CDR2 is YNFKEQ. The CDR3 protein is CASSQERTNYEQYF. DNA for the CDR3: TGTGCCAGCAGCCAGGAACGGACTAACTACGAGCAGTACTTC.

As concerns this clone: Different DNA sequences within this sample yield the same CDR3. The V gene is TRBV5-4, the J gene TRBJ2-3, with D unresolved. The CDR3 extends over 12 amino acids. The germline V gene has CDR1 SGHNT and CDR2 YYREEE (reference sequence). The V and J ends lost 4 bases and 2 bases respectively, with 5 bases between them. CDR3 in amino acids: CASSPFTDTQYF. The CDR3 DNA reads TGTGCCAGCAGCCCGTTCACAGATACGCAGTATTTT.

V gene TRBV28 combines with J gene TRBJ2-7; maybe TRBD1 (5 bases). V was cut by 5 bases and J by 3 bases, with 11 bases left in between. Germline assignment: CDR1 MDHEN and CDR2 SYDVKM. The CDR3 runs to 13 residues. CDR3 residues: CASSPQVNYEQYF. The CDR3 DNA reads TGTGCCAGCAGTCCACAGGTGAACTACGAGCAGTACTTC.

J is TRBJ2-3 and V is TRBV27, with D possibly being TRBD1 (5 bases). CDR3 size: 17 residues. Germline loops: CDR1 MNHEY, CDR2 SMNVEV (reference sequence). V was clipped by 1 base and J by 2 bases, with 16 bases between them. The CDR3 here is CASSLYHRLVPTDTQYF. CDR3 DNA: TGTGCCAGCAGTTTATATCACAGGCTAGTTCCCACAGATACGCAGTATTTT.

The chain carries TRBV9 and TRBJ1-1; 8 bases match TRBD1. Germline V lookup: CDR1 SGDLS, CDR2 YYNGEE. V lost 0 bases, J lost 5 bases, and 6 bases stayed unmatched. CDR3 length: 15 amino acids. DNA of the CDR3: TGTGCCAGCAGCGTAGATACAGGGGGTGGTACTGAAGCTTTCTTT. Translated: CASSVDTGGGTEAFF.

The chain combines TRBV6-5 with TRBJ1-2; TRBD1 matches at 9 bases. Germline V gene sequence: CDR1 MNHEY, CDR2 SVGAGI. The ends lost 4 bases at V and 6 bases at J; junction bases unmatched: 6. This CDR3 has 14 amino acids. DNA of the CDR3: TGTGCCAGCAGTTCCTGGGACAGGGATCATGGCTACACCTTC. Translated: CASSSWDRDHGYTF.

This chain connects TRBV5-4 to TRBJ2-7, with 8 bases fitting TRBD2. J was trimmed by 7 bases and V by 4 bases; bases with no gene match: 13. CDR3 length equals 15 residues. Germline V gene lookup returns CDR1 SGHNT and CDR2 YYREEE (reference sequence). CDR3 in DNA: TGTGCCAGCAGCCCCCTCCGAGCGGGAGTCGGGGAGCAGTACTTC. This gives the protein CASSPLRAGVGEQYF.

V is TRBV28 and J is TRBJ1-5; TRBD1 is a possible D gene (5 bases). The germline gives CDR1 MDHEN, CDR2 SYDVKM. CDR3 size: 14 residues. Between the trimmed V and J ends, which lost 2 bases and 9 bases, there was a span of 14 bases. For the CDR3, the DNA is TGTGCCAGCAGTTTAGGTCAGGGAGGCACGCCCCAGCATTTT. It codes for CASSLGQGGTPQHF.

The CDR3 DNA sequence: TGTGCCACCAGCAGAGATCTTAGAGGCCCCTACGAGCAGTACTTC. Translated: CATSRDLRGPYEQYF. The chain carries TRBV15 and TRBJ2-7; unclear D gene. With 0 bases removed from V and 2 bases from J, the gap between germline ends came to 11 bases. Germline V gene lookup returns CDR1 LNHNV and CDR2 YYDKDF (reference sequence). The CDR3 spans 15 residues.

The chain employs TRBV18 and TRBJ2-1, with 10 nucleotides matching TRBD2. Germline lookup yields CDR1 KGHSH and CDR2 LQKENI. The trim removed 0 bases at V and 4 bases at J, leaving 6 bases unmatched. The CDR3 sequence is 17 residues long. This CDR3 is CASSPPPSGGKYNEQFF. The DNA for the CDR3 is TGTGCCAGCTCACCACCCCCTAGCGGGGGAAAGTACAATGAGCAGTTCTTC. Combining the CDR3 with reference TRBV18 and TRBJ2-1 gives the whole variable domain NAGVMQNPRHLVRRRGQEARLRCSPMKGHSHVYWYRQLPEEGLKFMVYLQKENIIDESGMPKERFSAEFPKEGPSILRIQQVVRGDSAAYFCASSPPPSGGKYNEQFFGPGTRLTVL.

V usage is TRBV20-1 and J usage is TRBJ1-3; D is undetermined. CDR1 DFQATT and CDR2 SNEGSKA come from the germline V gene (reference sequence). The CDR3 is made up of 15 amino acids. V was clipped by 3 bases and J by 0 bases, with 12 bases between them. CDR3 region: CSASDPGFSGNTIYF. The CDR3 coding sequence is TGCAGTGCTAGTGATCCGGGGTTCTCTGGAAACACCATATATTTT.

J is TRBJ2-3 and V is TRBV7-9; 9 nucleotides match TRBD1. CDR1 is SEHNR and CDR2 is FQNEAQ in the germline V gene (reference sequence). With 5 bases clipped from V and 1 base from J, the junction kept 7 bases outside the gene matches. The CDR3 extends over 16 amino acids. CDR3 coding DNA: TGTGCCAGCAGCCACGGACAGGGGCGAGGCACAGATACGCAGTATTTT. Amino acid sequence: CASSHGQGRGTDTQYF.

The rearrangement links TRBV11-3 to TRBJ2-7; maybe TRBD1 (5 bases). The CDR3 extends over 18 amino acids. Germline V gives CDR1 SGHNT, CDR2 YENEEA. V lost 5 bases and J 5 bases, leaving 28 bases between the germline ends. In DNA form, the CDR3 reads TGTGCCAGCAGCCTAACGAAAGCAAAGGGGTGTAATTTCCACGAGCAGTACTTC. Translated: CASSLTKAKGCNFHEQYF.